The clone carrying this TCR beta chain was picked up many times. The data are from a study of T cell repertoires in cytomegalovirus infection. The CDR3 has 14 amino acids. The ends were cut back, 8 bases at V and 0 bases at J, with 13 bases in the middle. Germline V lookup: CDR1 MDHEN, CDR2 SYDVKM. TCRdb processed the reads anew with MiXCR; each CDR3 protein has one entry. This table holds roughly 200,000 distinct CDR3 sequences, 8.5% to 10% found once. The sequence derives from a human donor in good health (CMV status not recorded). Some clones in this sample may be carry-over from other donors' samples. Sequencing was done on a sample of PBMCs. This chain links TRBV28 with TRBJ1-1, with D tentatively TRBD1 (6 bases). The CDR3 region has the DNA TGTGCCAGCGTCCCGGGGGCCTTGAACACTGAAGCTTTCTTT. This encodes CASVPGALNTEAFF.